Listed here are 2 T cell receptor beta chains from one sample, sequenced in a study of post-analysis software for immune sequencing data. Whole-study findings and limits: About 5 TRBV segments (TRBV5-6, TRBV5-1 and TRBV20-1 among them) occurred more frequently in patients than in controls.

The authors incorporated unique molecular identifiers into the TCR beta cDNA libraries. In TCRdb, the PCR reads were re-called with MiXCR into one record per CDR3 protein. The table lists around 260,000 distinct CDR3 sequences, approximately 34% of them singletons. Antigens for these TCRs are unknown. The source material was blood. The origin of the receptors is a girl aged 10 to 17 with multiple sclerosis.

About this clonotype itself: One junction end disagrees with the germline gene, perhaps due to a read error. The chain carries TRBV7-3 and TRBJ2-1, with a tentative D call TRBD2 (8 bases). Germline lookup yields CDR1 SGHTA and CDR2 FQGTGA. The CDR3 is 16 residues long. The CDR3 coding sequence is TGTTCCAGCAGCTCGAACCCGGGACTAGGGGGCGGTGAGCAGTTCTTC. This gives the protein CSSSSNPGLGGGEQFF.

To note about this clonotype: Just one base apart from a much larger clone, this may be a read error. The chain is built from TRBV7-9 and TRBJ2-7; D gene ambiguous. V lost 9 bases and J lost 6, with 6 bases in between. In germline, CDR1 is SEHNR, CDR2 FQNEAQ (reference sequence). The CDR3 totals 9 residues. CDR3 in DNA: TGTGCCAGTAACGCCGAGCAGTACTTC. This translates into CASNAEQYF.